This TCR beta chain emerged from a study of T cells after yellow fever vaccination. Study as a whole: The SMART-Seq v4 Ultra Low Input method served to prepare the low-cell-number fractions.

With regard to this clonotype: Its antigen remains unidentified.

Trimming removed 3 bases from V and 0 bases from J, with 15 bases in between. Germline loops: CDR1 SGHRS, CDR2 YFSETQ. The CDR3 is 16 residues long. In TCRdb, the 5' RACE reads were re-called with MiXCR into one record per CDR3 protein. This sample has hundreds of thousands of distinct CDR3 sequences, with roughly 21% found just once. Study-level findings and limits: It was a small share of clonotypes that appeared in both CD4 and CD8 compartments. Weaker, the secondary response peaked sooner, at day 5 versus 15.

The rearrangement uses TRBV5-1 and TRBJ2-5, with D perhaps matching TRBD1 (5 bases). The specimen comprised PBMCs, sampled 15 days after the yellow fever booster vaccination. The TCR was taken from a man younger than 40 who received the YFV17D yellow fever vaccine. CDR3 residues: CASSSKRQTYQETQYF. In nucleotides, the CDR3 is TGCGCCAGCAGCTCGAAACGACAGACGTACCAAGAGACCCAGTACTTC.